The 30 T cell receptor beta chains in this list originate from one sample, sequenced in a study of blood T cell repertoires in COVID-19. Assay: immunoSEQ multiplex PCR; the TCRdb copy retains only in-frame clones and omits some. The sample records 190,000 or so clones, approximately 88% being singletons. Input material: peripheral blood. These receptors were collected from a young woman with acute or convalescent COVID-19.

The chain uses TRBV2 and TRBJ2-5; 10 positions match TRBD1. Germline-derived CDR1 and CDR2 are SNHLY and FYNNEI. The CDR3 runs 15 residues. The V segment lost 10 bases and the J segment 2 bases; nucleotides outside the gene matches: 10. Here the CDR3 DNA reads TGTGCCACCCGCCGGGACAGGGGACTTCAAGAGACCCAGTACTTC. This gives the protein CATRRDRGLQETQYF.

The chain combines TRBV7-9 with TRBJ2-7, with 7 bases that match TRBD1. The V and J ends lost 5 bases and 11 bases, in that order; junction bases with no gene match: 15. CDR3 length: 14 amino acids. The germline V gene has CDR1 SEHNR and CDR2 FQNEAQ (reference sequence). CDR3 region: CASSPQTGTRRKYF. Here the CDR3 DNA reads TGTGCCAGCAGCCCACAGACAGGGACGCGTCGAAAGTACTTC. The full variable domain, rest sourced from reference TRBV7-9 and TRBJ2-7, is DTGVSQNPRHKITKRGQNVTFRCDPISEHNRLYWYRQTLGQGPEFLTYFQNEAQLEKSRLLSDRFSAERPKGSFSTLEIQRTEQGDSAMYLCASSPQTGTRRKYFGPGTRLTVT.

This rearrangement joins TRBV29-1 to TRBJ2-6; no firm D call. V was shortened by 5 bases and J by 0 bases, with 20 bases between the two germline ends. The germline CDR1 and CDR2 sequences are SQVTM and ANQGSEA. This CDR3 spans 18 amino acids. CDR3 amino acids: CSVPIRSAMGSGANVLTF. The CDR3 DNA is TGCAGCGTTCCTATACGCAGCGCGATGGGCTCTGGGGCCAACGTCCTGACTTTC. Combining the CDR3 with reference TRBV29-1 and TRBJ2-6 gives the whole variable domain SAVISQKPSRDICQRGTSLTIQCQVDSQVTMMFWYRQQPGQSLTLIATANQGSEATYESGFVIDKFPISRPNLTFSTLTVSNMSPEDSSIYLCSVPIRSAMGSGANVLTFGAGSRLTVL.

The chain recombines TRBV5-5 with TRBJ1-2, with D unresolved. The CDR3 is made up of 13 amino acids. Germline lookup yields CDR1 SGHKS and CDR2 YYEKEE (reference sequence). Trimming shortened V by 4 bases and J by 2 bases, and 9 bases separated the two germline ends. CDR3 nucleotides: TGTGCCAGCAGCCTCACACGAAACTATGGCTACACCTTC. Its translation: CASSLTRNYGYTF.

V and J are TRBV28 and TRBJ2-7; D gene uncertain. The CDR3 is 15 residues long. Germline V gene lookup returns CDR1 MDHEN and CDR2 SYDVKM. Trimming took off 3 bases at V and 6 bases at J, with 18 bases between the two ends. The CDR3 sequence is CASSFSLGRLIEQYF. CDR3 DNA: TGTGCCAGCAGTTTTTCGCTAGGCCGCCTGATCGAGCAGTACTTC.

This chain connects TRBV4-2 to TRBJ2-1; no definite D call. This CDR3 has 15 amino acids. V was cut by 0 bases and J by 3 bases, with 9 bases left in between. Germline CDR1 LGHNA, CDR2 YNFKEQ. CDR3 in DNA: TGTGCCAGCAGCCAAGACCTGCGGTACTACAATGAGCAGTTCTTC. Translating it yields CASSQDLRYYNEQFF.

The gene calls are TRBV12-3 or TRBV12-4 and TRBJ1-3; tentative D call: TRBD1 (5 bases). This CDR3 region has 13 residues. Trimming stripped 7 bases from V and 3 bases from J, with 10 bases between. The CDR3 spells CASTGTFGNTIYF. CDR3 DNA: TGTGCCAGCACCGGGACTTTTGGAAACACCATATATTTT.

This clone has a single count. This sequence joins TRBV27 and TRBJ1-2, with D possibly matching TRBD1 (5 bases). The CDR3 is 14 amino acids. CDR1 is MNHEY and CDR2 is SMNVEV in the germline V gene (reference sequence). The V gene lost 0 bases and the J gene lost 4 bases, with 9 bases spanning the gap. The CDR3 nucleotides read TGTGCCAGCAGTTTATCGGGGCCAACCTATGGCTACACCTTC. Amino acid sequence: CASSLSGPTYGYTF.

J is TRBJ1-3 and V is TRBV6-5, with 10 bases identical to TRBD1. The CDR3 runs to 16 residues. Trimming removed 2 bases from V and 4 bases from J; junction bases left unmatched: 5. Germline CDR1 is MNHEY and CDR2 is SVGAGI. The CDR3 spells CASSYRGQGSGNTIYF. CDR3 in DNA: TGTGCCAGCAGTTACCGGGGACAGGGGTCCGGAAACACCATATATTTT.

CDR3 protein: CASSPPSGPYEQYF. CDR3 coding DNA: TGTGCCAGCAGTCCTCCTAGCGGACCCTACGAGCAGTACTTC. V and J are TRBV27 and TRBJ2-7, with 7 bases identical to TRBD2. The germline CDR1 and CDR2 sequences are MNHEY and SMNVEV (reference sequence). Trimming removed 5 bases from V and 2 bases from J; junction bases left unmatched: 6. The CDR3 is made up of 14 amino acids.

About this clone itself: The same CDR3 is also encoded by other DNA sequences in this sample. The chain is built from TRBV10-3 and TRBJ2-7; 7 positions match TRBD1. Germline assignment: CDR1 ENHRY and CDR2 SYGVKD. With V trimmed by 9 bases and J by 2 bases, 1 base remained unmatched. There are 11 residues in the CDR3. This CDR3 reads CAIGQAYEQYF. DNA of the CDR3: TGTGCCATAGGACAGGCCTACGAGCAGTACTTC.

This clone was counted only a few times. The genes are TRBV12-5 and TRBJ2-1; 16 bases fit TRBD2. CDR1 LGHNT and CDR2 FRNRAP come from the germline V gene. CDR3 length: 16 residues. V gave up 6 bases and J gave up 6 bases; unmatched junction bases: 5. Here the CDR3 reads CASGIGTSGRANEQFF. In DNA, the CDR3 is TGTGCTAGTGGCATCGGGACTAGCGGGAGGGCCAATGAGCAGTTCTTC. The complete variable domain, with remaining parts taken from reference TRBV12-5 and TRBJ2-1, reads DARVTQTPRHKVTEMGQEVTMRCQPILGHNTVFWYRQTMMQGLELLAYFRNRAPLDDSGMPKDRFSAEMPDATLATLKIQPSEPRDSAVYFCASGIGTSGRANEQFFGPGTRLTVL.

The rearrangement joins TRBV5-1 to TRBJ2-1; D not resolved. V was clipped by 0 bases and J by 5 bases, with 9 bases between them. CDR1 SGHRS and CDR2 YFSETQ come from the germline V gene. The length of the CDR3 is 14 residues. The CDR3 protein is CASSLALEDNEQFF. The CDR3 bases are TGCGCCAGCAGCTTGGCTCTAGAAGACAATGAGCAGTTCTTC.

The chain recombines TRBV28 with TRBJ1-1, with TRBD1 as a possible D gene (5 bases). The ends were cut back, 5 bases at V and 5 bases at J, with 15 bases in the middle. CDR1 and CDR2 from the germline V gene are MDHEN and SYDVKM. The CDR3 has 14 amino acids. The DNA of the CDR3 is TGTGCCAGCAGTCCCCAGGGTAAGGGGACTGAAGCTTTCTTT. It is translated as CASSPQGKGTEAFF.

The chain couples TRBV4-1 to TRBJ2-5; TRBD1 matches at 7 bases. Trimming took 5 bases from V and 5 from J; bases not matched to a gene: 11. The germline V gene has CDR1 MGHRA and CDR2 YSYEKL. The CDR3 extends over 15 amino acids. The DNA of the CDR3 is TGCGCCAGCAGCATTTCCGGGACAGCCTGGGAGACCCAGTACTTC. Translation: CASSISGTAWETQYF.

This chain uses TRBV4-2 with TRBJ1-5; 9 bases are shared with TRBD1. V shed 4 bases, J shed 4 bases, and the junction held 5 bases outside the gene matches. Germline values: CDR1 LGHNA, CDR2 YNFKEQ. The CDR3 contains 15 residues. The CDR3 DNA is TGTGCCAGCAGCCCGCGGACAGGGGTGAATCAGCCCCAGCATTTT. This translates into CASSPRTGVNQPQHF.

This clone has only a few counts. The gene calls are TRBV6-2 or TRBV6-3 and TRBJ1-5; 9 nucleotides align to TRBD1. The CDR3 loop spans 15 amino acids. V lost 6 bases to trimming and J lost 7 bases; unmatched junction nucleotides: 10. Looked up from germline, CDR1 is MNHEY and CDR2 is SVGEGT. The CDR3 loop reads CASSQGQGWFQPQHF. CDR3 DNA: TGTGCCAGCAGCCAAGGACAGGGGTGGTTCCAGCCCCAGCATTTT.

The chain employs TRBV9 and TRBJ2-1; D perhaps matches TRBD2 (6 bases). The CDR3 consists of 14 residues. V shed 0 bases and J shed 10 bases, with 14 bases lying between them. The germline V gene encodes CDR1 SGDLS and CDR2 YYNGEE. In DNA, the CDR3 is TGTGCCAGCAGCGTAGTGACTGGGAGGCGCGAGCAGTTCTTC. It is translated as CASSVVTGRREQFF.

The gene calls are TRBV7-2 and TRBJ2-2; weak D call: TRBD2 (5 bases). The ends were cut back, 1 base at V and 5 bases at J, with 8 bases in the middle. Germline V lookup: CDR1 SGHTA, CDR2 FQGNSA. This CDR3 contains 14 residues. CDR3 sequence reads: CASSLGSGTGELFF. The DNA for the CDR3 is TGTGCCAGCAGCTTAGGGTCGGGAACCGGGGAGCTGTTTTTT.

CDR3 nucleotide sequence: TGTGCCAGCAGTTATGAGCGCTACGAGCAGTACTTC. Protein: CASSYERYEQYF. This rearrangement joins TRBV6-6 to TRBJ2-7; D uncertain. Trimming removed 3 bases at V and 3 bases at J, with 6 bases between. Per the germline V gene, CDR1 is MNHNY and CDR2 is SVGAGI (reference sequence). There are 12 residues in the CDR3.

V usage is TRBV24-1 and J usage is TRBJ1-2; TRBD1 might be the D (5 bases). Trimming took 4 bases from V and 2 from J, leaving 10 bases between them. The germline CDR1 and CDR2 sequences are KGHDR and SFDVKD. The CDR3 has 14 residues. DNA of the CDR3: TGTGCCACCAGTGACCCTCAGGGAAACTATGGCTACACCTTC. The encoded protein is CATSDPQGNYGYTF.

The chain carries TRBV6-2 or TRBV6-3 and TRBJ2-1, with 15 positions matching TRBD2. The ends lost 0 bases at V and 1 base at J; junction bases unmatched: 10. The CDR3 loop spans 21 amino acids. Germline CDR1 MNHEY, CDR2 SVGEGT. The CDR3 nucleotides read TGTGCCAGCAGTTACTCCTGGACTAGCGGGAGGGCCGGAATGTCCTACAATGAGCAGTTCTTC. Translated: CASSYSWTSGRAGMSYNEQFF.

The chain carries TRBV10-3 and TRBJ2-3; TRBD2 aligns across 7 bases. The V and J ends lost 7 bases and 1 base, in that order; junction bases with no gene match: 2. The germline CDR1 and CDR2 sequences are ENHRY and SYGVKD. CDR3 size: 13 residues. CDR3 sequence reads: CAIKAGRTDTQYF. In nucleotides, the CDR3 is TGTGCCATCAAAGCGGGACGCACAGATACGCAGTATTTT.

The J gene is TRBJ2-1, the V gene TRBV5-8, with 7 nucleotides matching TRBD2. The CDR3 runs to 16 residues. Losses at the gene ends were 2 bases for V and 7 bases for J; bases not matched to a gene: 12. CDR1 is SGHTS, CDR2 YDEGEE, per germline. CDR3 bases: TGTGCCAGCAGCTTCCGGACTAGTCAACCCAATAATGAGCAGTTCTTC. Its translation: CASSFRTSQPNNEQFF.

The V call is TRBV5-4, the J call TRBJ2-7, with TRBD1 as a possible D gene (6 bases). The CDR3 is made up of 13 amino acids. In germline, CDR1 is SGHNT, CDR2 YYREEE (reference sequence). Trimming removed 4 bases from V and 3 bases from J, with 11 bases in between. Here the CDR3 reads CASSTFRGYEQYF. CDR3 DNA sequence: TGTGCCAGCAGCACCTTCAGGGGCTACGAGCAGTACTTC.

The chain joins TRBV6-5 to TRBJ1-6; maybe TRBD1 (6 bases). Germline-derived CDR1 and CDR2 are MNHEY and SVGAGI. Trimming pared 9 bases from V and 6 bases from J, leaving 12 bases between. CDR3 length equals 13 residues. CDR3 residues: CARYRAGNSPLHF. The DNA of the CDR3 is TGTGCCAGATACAGGGCCGGTAATTCACCCCTCCACTTT.

This clone is a singleton in its sample. The rearrangement links TRBV12-5 to TRBJ1-2, with unresolved D. V lost 5 bases to trimming and J lost 5 bases, with 9 bases between them. The CDR3 contains 12 residues. Germline V gene lookup returns CDR1 LGHNT and CDR2 FRNRAP. The CDR3 spells CASGEGRYGYTF. CDR3 sequence (DNA): TGTGCTAGTGGTGAGGGAAGGTATGGCTACACCTTC.

This clone was counted once. The chain combines TRBV5-5 with TRBJ2-2, with 10 bases lining up with TRBD2. The germline V gene has CDR1 SGHKS and CDR2 YYEKEE (reference sequence). With V trimmed by 4 bases and J by 4 bases, 7 bases remained unmatched. The CDR3 is made up of 16 amino acids. CDR3 in DNA: TGTGCCAGCAGCCCCCCGGGACTAGCGAGCACCGGGGAGCTGTTTTTT. Translation gives CASSPPGLASTGELFF.

This chain links TRBV3-1 (or the pseudogene TRBV3-2) with TRBJ2-7; a possible D gene is TRBD1 (5 bases). CDR1 LGHDT and CDR2 YNNKEL come from the germline V gene (reference sequence). The germline V and J ends were trimmed by 2 bases and 2 bases, with 13 bases remaining between them. The CDR3 has 15 residues. The CDR3 nucleotides read TGTGCCAGCAGCCAATGGTCCGCAGGGACCTACGAGCAGTACTTC. Protein sequence: CASSQWSAGTYEQYF.

This rearrangement joins TRBV4-1 to TRBJ1-5; 7 nucleotides line up with TRBD1. V shed 3 bases and J 7 bases; nucleotides not matched to a gene: 3. Germline CDR1 is MGHRA and CDR2 is YSYEKL. The CDR3 runs 13 residues. CDR3 sequence: CASSQDRLQPQHF. The CDR3 nucleotides are TGCGCCAGCAGCCAGGACAGGTTACAGCCCCAGCATTTT.